This T cell receptor (beta chain) appears in the sequencing data of a study of cytomegalovirus exposure and HLA in healthy donors. Study-wide context: A prior study identified 110 million or so unique TCR beta sequences from 180 million or so T cells.

Researchers ran the PCR with 60 Vbeta and 13 Jbeta primers. Sequencing used immunoSEQ multiplex PCR; TCRdb keeps in-frame clones, though not all of them. The sample lists roughly 150,000 clones; around 77% were seen once. As for this clone: Its antigen is unknown.

Study conclusions and caveats: What was likely a sequencing artifact was a cluster of highly shared sequence variants.

The V segment lost 9 bases and the J segment 6 bases; nucleotides outside the gene matches: 12. This CDR3 has 14 residues. Germline values: CDR1 MDHEN, CDR2 SYDVKM. The sequenced material came from PBMCs. The J gene is TRBJ2-7, the V gene TRBV28, with 9 bases identical to TRBD1. The sequence derives from a man aged 40-55 years in good health and CMV-seronegative. The CDR3 loop is CASKAGTGNGEQYF. CDR3 DNA sequence: TGTGCCAGTAAAGCCGGGACAGGGAACGGCGAGCAGTACTTC.